Listed here are 20 T cell receptor beta chains from one sample, sequenced in a study of blood T cell repertoires in COVID-19. Only in-frame clones appear in the TCRdb table, and some are missing; sequencing was by immunoSEQ multiplex PCR. The sample has hundreds of thousands of clones, 80% to 90% seen once; the top ten hold about 12%. Sample: peripheral blood. These TCRs come from a woman in her seventies with COVID-19, enrolled during active disease.

The V call is TRBV9, the J call TRBJ2-3; 12 bases fit TRBD2. The germline V gene encodes CDR1 SGDLS and CDR2 YYNGEE. The J segment lost 2 bases and the V segment lost 1 base, leaving 5 bases of the junction unmatched. This CDR3 is 17 amino acids long. The CDR3 loop reads CASSVSTSGGPTDTQYF. In nucleotides, the CDR3 is TGTGCCAGCAGCGTAAGCACTAGCGGGGGGCCCACAGATACGCAGTATTTT.

J is TRBJ1-2 and V is TRBV5-1; possible D gene TRBD1, 6 bases. This CDR3 spans 15 amino acids. CDR1 and CDR2 from the germline V gene are SGHRS and YFSETQ. V was cut by 2 bases and J by 5 bases, with 16 bases left in between. The CDR3 region is CASSFGQTFDYGYTF. The CDR3 DNA sequence: TGCGCCAGCAGCTTTGGACAGACGTTTGATTATGGCTACACCTTC.

This chain links TRBV2 with TRBJ1-6; D possibly corresponds to TRBD1 (6 bases). The germline V and J ends were trimmed by 4 bases and 4 bases, with 8 bases remaining between them. CDR3 length equals 14 residues. CDR1 SNHLY and CDR2 FYNNEI come from the germline V gene. CDR3 bases: TGTGCCAGCAGTGTCGACAGGTATAATTCACCCCTCCACTTT. This sequence encodes CASSVDRYNSPLHF. The full variable domain, in which reference TRBV2 and TRBJ1-6 provide the parts outside the CDR3, is EPEVTQTPSHQVTQMGQEVILRCVPISNHLYFYWYRQILGQKVEFLVSFYNNEISEKSEIFDDQFSVERPDGSNFTLKIRSTKLEDSAMYFCASSVDRYNSPLHFGNGTRLTVT.

This clone was seen a handful of times. The chain is built from TRBV6-2 or TRBV6-3 and TRBJ2-7; 9 bases map to TRBD2. The germline V gene has CDR1 MNHEY and CDR2 SVGEGT. V shed 3 bases and J 3 bases; nucleotides not matched to a gene: 6. The CDR3 sequence is 15 residues long. The chain's CDR3 is CASSYTSGYNYEQYF. CDR3 sequence (DNA): TGTGCCAGCAGTTATACTAGCGGGTACAACTACGAGCAGTACTTC.

This chain links TRBV2 with TRBJ1-1; 8 nucleotides line up with TRBD1. CDR1 is SNHLY, CDR2 FYNNEI, per germline. This CDR3 contains 16 residues. The V gene end was trimmed by 0 bases and the J gene end by 6 bases; junction bases not matched to a gene: 9. CDR3 DNA sequence: TGTGCCAGCAGTGAAGCGGCCCGGACAGGGAAGGCTGAAGCTTTCTTT. Translation: CASSEAARTGKAEAFF. The full variable domain, rest sourced from reference TRBV2 and TRBJ1-1, is EPEVTQTPSHQVTQMGQEVILRCVPISNHLYFYWYRQILGQKVEFLVSFYNNEISEKSEIFDDQFSVERPDGSNFTLKIRSTKLEDSAMYFCASSEAARTGKAEAFFGQGTRLTVV.

The chain links TRBV11-2 to TRBJ2-7, with 11 bases matching TRBD2. Germline CDR1 reads SGHAT; CDR2 reads FQNNGV. This CDR3 contains 16 residues. Unmatched junction bases numbered 6, after V lost 5 bases and J lost 0 bases. The CDR3 DNA follows: TGTGCCAGCAGCCCCTACCTAGCGGGGGGCTCCTACGAGCAGTACTTC. It specifies CASSPYLAGGSYEQYF.

The gene calls are TRBV15 and TRBJ1-6; 7 nucleotides align to TRBD1. Germline V lookup: CDR1 LNHNV, CDR2 YYDKDF (reference sequence). The junction had 3 bases not matched to a gene; V was cut back by 0 bases and J by 7 bases. The CDR3 totals 15 residues. CDR3 sequence: CATSREPGGNSPLHF. CDR3 bases: TGTGCCACCAGCAGAGAGCCAGGGGGAAATTCACCCCTCCACTTT.

The chain joins TRBV4-1 to TRBJ1-1; D is uncertain. This CDR3 has 17 residues. Trimming removed 2 bases at V and 1 base at J, with 17 bases between. Germline V lookup: CDR1 MGHRA, CDR2 YSYEKL. CDR3 sequence: CASSQLTRGSKNTEAFF. The CDR3 DNA follows: TGCGCCAGCAGCCAACTGACTCGAGGGAGTAAGAACACTGAAGCTTTCTTT.

This chain links TRBV6-5 with TRBJ1-3, with D possibly TRBD1 on 5 matching bases. This CDR3 contains 15 residues. V was cut by 6 bases and J by 0 bases, with 12 bases left in between. The V gene's germline CDR1 is MNHEY and CDR2 SVGAGI. As DNA, the CDR3 is TGTGCCAGCAGAGCCGGGGGAGCCTCTGGAAACACCATATATTTT. Translating it yields CASRAGGASGNTIYF.

The genes are TRBV5-1 and TRBJ2-1; 9 bases align to TRBD2. The CDR3 is 16 amino acids. CDR1 is SGHRS, CDR2 YFSETQ, per germline. The junction had 10 bases not matched to a gene; V was cut back by 0 bases and J by 9 bases. In DNA, the CDR3 is TGCGCCAGCAGCTTGGAGGGCGGACTAGCGATGTCTGAGCAGTTCTTC. Residues: CASSLEGGLAMSEQFF.

This clone was recorded once. The V gene is TRBV7-2, the J gene TRBJ2-5; 10 positions match TRBD1. Germline V CDR1 and CDR2: SGHTA, FQGNSA. The CDR3 loop spans 17 amino acids. V gave up 5 bases and J gave up 5 bases; unmatched junction bases: 14. The CDR3 DNA sequence: TGTGCCAGCAGCGCAAGGGGGACAGGGGTTGTTGCGGAGACCCAGTACTTC. It codes for CASSARGTGVVAETQYF.

The chain employs TRBV4-3 and TRBJ2-5; TRBD2 matches at 8 bases. Germline loops: CDR1 LGHNA, CDR2 YSLEER. The ends lost 0 bases at V and 4 bases at J; junction bases unmatched: 7. The CDR3 extends over 16 amino acids. CDR3: CASSQDWAGGGETQYF. The CDR3 DNA follows: TGCGCCAGCAGCCAAGATTGGGCGGGGGGAGGAGAGACCCAGTACTTC.

V is TRBV28 and J is TRBJ2-5, with a possible D match to TRBD2 (6 bases). There are 15 residues in the CDR3. Germline lookup yields CDR1 MDHEN and CDR2 SYDVKM. The V gene lost 1 base and the J gene lost 5 bases, with 14 bases spanning the gap. The CDR3 here is CASSLFLAGPETQYF. The CDR3, as DNA: TGTGCCAGCAGTTTATTTCTGGCGGGGCCGGAGACCCAGTACTTC.

Ten or more counts support this clone. This chain joins TRBV2 and TRBJ1-2; 7 bases are a match to TRBD1. The germline gives CDR1 SNHLY, CDR2 FYNNEI. The V gene end was trimmed by 6 bases and the J gene end by 5 bases; junction bases not matched to a gene: 9. CDR3 length: 14 residues. The CDR3 loop is CASSLQGNQYGYTF. The CDR3 DNA reads as TGTGCCAGCAGCTTACAGGGGAACCAATATGGCTACACCTTC.

The chain carries TRBV19 and TRBJ1-2; TRBD1 aligns across 7 bases. CDR3 length: 15 amino acids. The V gene's germline CDR1 is LNHDA and CDR2 SQIVND (reference sequence). The junction had 8 bases not matched to a gene; V was cut back by 4 bases and J by 3 bases. CDR3 nucleotides: TGTGCCAGTAGTAAAATGGACAGGAGCTACTATGGCTACACCTTC. It is translated as CASSKMDRSYYGYTF.

This chain uses TRBV27 with TRBJ2-3; 8 bases align to TRBD2. V lost 4 bases to trimming and J lost 3 bases; unmatched junction nucleotides: 3. Germline CDR1 is MNHEY and CDR2 is SMNVEV (reference sequence). There are 14 residues in the CDR3. The CDR3 loop is CASSYGGETDTQYF. The DNA of the CDR3 is TGTGCCAGCAGTTACGGGGGGGAGACAGATACGCAGTATTTT.

The rearrangement joins TRBV2 to TRBJ1-5, with 9 bases fitting TRBD1. Germline V gene lookup returns CDR1 SNHLY and CDR2 FYNNEI. This CDR3 region has 14 residues. Trimming removed 4 bases from V and 2 bases from J; junction bases left unmatched: 0. This chain's CDR3 is CASSGQGGNQPQHF. CDR3 sequence (DNA): TGTGCCAGCAGTGGACAGGGGGGCAATCAGCCCCAGCATTTT.

CDR3 region: CASRGPGGYTF. CDR3 DNA: TGTGCCAGTAGGGGGCCGGGTGGCTACACCTTC. The chain has TRBV19 and TRBJ1-2, with a weak D call TRBD1 (5 bases). Looked up from germline, CDR1 is LNHDA and CDR2 is SQIVND (reference sequence). CDR3 length: 11 amino acids. Trimming removed 6 bases from V and 7 bases from J, with 9 bases in between. Based on the CDR3 plus reference TRBV19 and TRBJ1-2, the full variable domain is DGGITQSPKYLFRKEGQNVTLSCEQNLNHDAMYWYRQDPGQGLRLIYYSQIVNDFQKGDIAEGYSVSREKKESFPLTVTSAQKNPTAFYLCASRGPGGYTFGSGTRLTVV.

This clone was recorded only once. This chain uses TRBV7-2 with TRBJ2-2, with 9 bases aligning to TRBD1. Per germline, CDR1 SGHTA and CDR2 FQGNSA. This CDR3 has 15 residues. With V trimmed by 8 bases and J by 0 bases, 4 bases remained unmatched. This CDR3 is CASATGGANTGELFF. As DNA, the CDR3 is TGTGCCAGCGCTACAGGGGGCGCGAACACCGGGGAGCTGTTTTTT.

This chain links TRBV12-2 with TRBJ1-2. TRBV12-2 is a pseudogene segment. The CDR3 covers 14 residues. Here the CDR3 DNA reads TGTGCAAGTCGCTTTAGAGGGTTGGGGAATGGCTACACCTTC. It specifies CASRFRGLGNGYTF.